The 9 T cell receptor beta chains reported below all come from one sample, sequenced in a study of blood T cell repertoires in COVID-19. Assay used: immunoSEQ multiplex PCR; TCRdb lists only in-frame clones, some missing. The table includes 250,000 to 300,000 clones, around nine tenths detected once. The source material was PBMCs or T cells enriched from blood (not recorded which). The receptors come from a woman aged 55-70 years who had recovered from COVID-19.

The chain joins TRBV30 to TRBJ1-2; weak D call: TRBD1 (5 bases). Trimming stripped 8 bases from V and 2 bases from J, with 15 bases between. CDR3 size: 13 residues. The germline CDR1 and CDR2 sequences are GTSNPN and SVGIG (reference sequence). Here the CDR3 DNA reads TGTGCCCGGGGGTTCGGGATGAACTATGGCTACACCTTC. This translates into CARGFGMNYGYTF. Based on the CDR3 plus reference TRBV30 and TRBJ1-2, the full variable domain is SQTIHQWPATLVQPVGSPLSLECTVEGTSNPNLYWYRQAAGRGLQLLFYSVGIGQISSEVPQNLSASRPQDRQFILSSKKLLLSDSGFYLCARGFGMNYGYTFGSGTRLTVV.

This clone appeared once. The genes are TRBV7-9 and TRBJ1-1; 11 bases agree with TRBD1. The V gene end was trimmed by 5 bases and the J gene end by 7 bases; junction bases not matched to a gene: 6. The CDR3 spans 14 residues. CDR1 and CDR2 (germline): SEHNR, FQNEAQ (reference sequence). The CDR3 DNA sequence: TGTGCCAGCAGCAACTCGGACAGGGGGCTTGAAGCTTTCTTT. Translating it yields CASSNSDRGLEAFF. Drawing the rest from reference TRBV7-9 and TRBJ1-1, the complete variable domain is DTGVSQNPRHKITKRGQNVTFRCDPISEHNRLYWYRQTLGQGPEFLTYFQNEAQLEKSRLLSDRFSAERPKGSFSTLEIQRTEQGDSAMYLCASSNSDRGLEAFFGQGTRLTVV.

The J gene is TRBJ1-2, the V gene TRBV28; D unresolved. Trimming stripped 8 bases from V and 2 bases from J, with 9 bases between. The CDR3 sequence is 12 residues long. Germline CDR1 and CDR2: MDHEN and SYDVKM. CDR3 protein: CASSSVNYGYTF. The CDR3 region has the DNA TGTGCCAGCTCCTCCGTGAACTATGGCTACACCTTC.

The chain couples TRBV9 to TRBJ1-5, with D unresolved. Deletions cut 0 bases from V and 4 bases from J, with 11 bases between. CDR1 SGDLS and CDR2 YYNGEE come from the germline V gene. CDR3 length equals 15 residues. The DNA of the CDR3 is TGTGCCAGCAGCGTAGGGGCTCTACCTAATCAGCCCCAGCATTTT. Its protein is CASSVGALPNQPQHF.

The chain recombines TRBV9 with TRBJ2-4, with D hard to call. Germline CDR1 is SGDLS and CDR2 is YYNGEE. The CDR3 runs 14 residues. Trimming took 0 bases from V and 7 from J, leaving 11 bases between them. The CDR3 here is CASSVEPQENIQYF. The CDR3 DNA reads TGTGCCAGCAGCGTAGAACCCCAAGAGAACATTCAGTACTTC.

The rearrangement uses TRBV5-1 and TRBJ1-4, with a tentative D call TRBD1 (6 bases). This CDR3 contains 14 residues. The V gene lost 3 bases and the J gene lost 3 bases, with 9 bases spanning the gap. Germline V CDR1 and CDR2: SGHRS, YFSETQ. CDR3 loop: CASSYRAPNEKLFF. The CDR3 DNA follows: TGCGCCAGCAGCTACAGGGCCCCTAATGAAAAACTGTTTTTT.

The V gene is TRBV5-4, the J gene TRBJ2-2; D is unclear. CDR3 length: 16 residues. Germline values: CDR1 SGHNT, CDR2 YYREEE (reference sequence). The ends were cut back, 0 bases at V and 0 bases at J, with 9 bases in the middle. Here the CDR3 reads CASSLGSGANTGELFF. Here the CDR3 DNA reads TGTGCCAGCAGCTTGGGGTCAGGCGCGAACACCGGGGAGCTGTTTTTT.

The chain combines TRBV14 with TRBJ1-2; D remains ambiguous. Trimming took 2 bases from V and 0 from J, leaving 10 bases between them. The CDR3 consists of 15 residues. CDR1 is SGHDN and CDR2 is FVKESK in the germline V gene. The CDR3 protein is CASSQSGRANYGYTF. CDR3 coding DNA: TGTGCCAGCAGCCAAAGTGGGAGGGCTAACTATGGCTACACCTTC.

The V call is TRBV18, the J call TRBJ2-3; TRBD1 matches at 7 bases. The germline V gene encodes CDR1 KGHSH and CDR2 LQKENI. The CDR3 covers 16 residues. With V trimmed by 5 bases and J by 1 base, 9 bases remained unmatched. CDR3 amino acids: CASSSLQGSGTDTQYF. Here the CDR3 DNA reads TGTGCCAGCTCATCCCTACAGGGGTCCGGCACAGATACGCAGTATTTT.